This T cell receptor (beta chain) was sequenced in a study of early T cells in non-severe SARS-CoV-2 infection (dated by TCRdb to the early 2020s). Broadly, across the study: TCR sequencing used bulk RNA from unsorted whole blood, so alpha and beta chains could not be paired.

Trimming accounts for 4 bases at V and 3 bases at J, while the number of junction bases matched to no gene is 8. CDR1 and CDR2, per the germline V gene, are LGHNA and YNFKEQ. The CDR3 runs 16 residues from the cysteine to the phenylalanine. The retained sequence is limited to the CDR3, 48 bases, with the frame set at the first base. This clonotype was seen ten or more times. It has no known antigen specificity. No clone much larger than this one lies a single base away; base qualities are absent. The study was a case-control design nested within a healthcare worker cohort in London, UK, with weekly nasopharyngeal swab PCR tests and blood sampling. Healthcare workers were enrolled in the week of the UK lockdown, from 23 to 31 March 2020, and were followed every week for up to roughly 15 weeks. Overall results and qualifications from the work: VDJdb matching was skewed toward anti-spike CD8 responses and likely underestimated virus-specific expansions by missing private and CD4 specificities.

Libraries came from 5' RACE. Sequencing was performed on a NextSeq 500. The TCR library protocol attached unique molecular identifiers to individual cDNA molecules to correct for sequencing error and PCR bias. Both TCR alpha and beta chains were sequenced, and tight co-correlation was observed between alpha and beta sequence abundances in each sample. Concerning the study's data processing: Decombinator V4 was used to annotate TCR sequences for V gene, J gene and CDR3. TCRs were defined as expanded if a significant change between any two time points was detected under a Poisson model with p below 0.0001. TCR abundances were normalised to the total number of TCRs sequenced per sample and expressed as counts per million. TRAV1-2 paired with TRAJ12, TRAJ20 or TRAJ33 defined MAIT TCRs, while TRAV10 paired with TRAJ18 defined iNKT TCRs. VDJdb, accessed on 1 November 2021, was searched for TCRs annotated for CMV, EBV and SARS-CoV-2, and TCRs annotated for more than one antigen were excluded. Using fastp trimming at Q25 and MiXCR clonotype assembly, TCRdb reanalyzed the public sequencing data and kept in-frame beta chains. One record per CDR3 amino acid sequence lists the most common genes and DNA. V and J calls and clone size were set by TCRdb, not the authors. This sample holds tens of thousands of distinct CDR3 sequences; more than 8.5% were observed only once. The top ten constitute around 15% of the sample.

The chain joins TRBV4-2 to TRBJ2-3, and 9 bases in between align with TRBD1. Sequenced here: whole blood, sampled at baseline. The clonotype was recovered from an adult who was a healthcare worker with PCR-confirmed SARS-CoV-2 infection or an uninfected control (not recorded which). The CDR3 region: CASSPLGTGLTDTQYF. The DNA sequence is as follows: TGTGCCAGCAGCCCTTTAGGGACAGGGCTTACAGATACGCAGTATTTT.